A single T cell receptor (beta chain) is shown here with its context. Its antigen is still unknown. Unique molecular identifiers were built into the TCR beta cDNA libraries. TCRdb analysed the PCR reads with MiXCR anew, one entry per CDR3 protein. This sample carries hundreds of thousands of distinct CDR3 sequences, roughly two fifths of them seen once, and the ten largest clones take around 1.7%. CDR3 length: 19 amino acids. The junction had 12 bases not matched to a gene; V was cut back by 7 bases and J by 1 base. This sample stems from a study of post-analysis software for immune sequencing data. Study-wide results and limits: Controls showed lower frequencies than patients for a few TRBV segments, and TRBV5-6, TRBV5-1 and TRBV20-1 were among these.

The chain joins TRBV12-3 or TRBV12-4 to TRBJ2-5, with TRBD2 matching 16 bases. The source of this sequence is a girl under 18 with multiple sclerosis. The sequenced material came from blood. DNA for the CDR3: TGTGCCAGCAATCTGGGACTAGCGGGAGGGCCGAGGGTCCAAGAGACCCAGTACTTC. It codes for CASNLGLAGGPRVQETQYF.